This is a list of T cell receptor beta chains from one sample in a study of CD8+CD57+ T cells in acquired aplastic anemia. TCRdb re-analysed the reads in MiXCR, keeping a single row per CDR3 protein. The sample has 150,000 or so distinct CDR3 sequences; approximately 51% are singletons. Sequencing was done on a sample of sorted CD4+, CD8+, or CD8+CD57+ T cells (not recorded which) from PBMCs. Source of these receptors: a human donor with aplastic anemia. The CDR3 runs from the conserved cysteine through the conserved F or W. Fields, in order: V gene, D gene, J gene, clone size, CDR3 DNA, CDR3 protein. D genes are given only for firm matches. Not all rows give a size; the values are once, few, many and, for expanded clones, a class.

>TRBV19|NA|TRBJ2-2|many
TGTGCCAGTAGTATTCGGGGCGGGCATCGGGGCGGGGAGCTGTTTTTT
CASSIRGGHRGGELFF
>TRBV7-2|NA|TRBJ1-6|many
TGTGCCAGCAGCTTAGGGGGATCGTATAATTCACCCCTCCACTTT
CASSLGGSYNSPLHF
>TRBV20-1|NA|TRBJ1-1|NA
TGCAGTGCTACGGACAAAACGAACACTGAAGCTTTCTTT
CSATDKTNTEAFF
>TRBV2|NA|TRBJ1-5|NA
TGTGCCAGCAATCAGGGTGCATCTGGGACCCAGCATTTT
CASNQGASGTQHF
>TRBV29-1|NA|TRBJ2-5|NA
TGCAGCACCCCGGGGCAGCAAGAGACCCAGTACTTC
CSTPGQQETQYF
>TRBV7-2|TRBD1|TRBJ2-2|many
TGTGCCAGCACGACAGGGGTTCCCGGGGAGCTGTTTTTT
CASTTGVPGELFF
>TRBV19|TRBD2|TRBJ2-1|NA
TGTGCCAGTAGTAGCGGGGGGAGGTACAATGAGCAGTTCTTC
CASSSGGRYNEQFF
>TRBV7-8|NA|TRBJ1-2|NA
TGTGCCAGCAGCTTAGCGAGCCAGGCTACTTACTATGGCTACACCTTC
CASSLASQATYYGYTF
>TRBV2|TRBD2|TRBJ2-2|many
TGTGCCAGCACTGAGCGGGGGAACACCGGGGAGCTGTTTTTT
CASTERGNTGELFF
>TRBV19|NA|TRBJ2-7|NA
TGTGCCAGCAGGAGGGGGCTGGTAACCTACGAGCAGTACTTC
CASRRGLVTYEQYF
>TRBV6-2/TRBV6-3|NA|TRBJ2-1|few
TGTGCCAGCAGTTATATCAGGGTTGGGTCCTACAATGAGCAGTTCTTC
CASSYIRVGSYNEQFF
>TRBV20-1|NA|TRBJ2-7|many
TGCAGTGCCTCGAAGGACCCCTACGAGCAGTACTTC
CSASKDPYEQYF
>TRBV19|NA|TRBJ2-1|NA
TGTGCCAGTGGTCCCACCGGAGGCTATGAGCAGTCCTTC
CASGPTGGYEQSF
>TRBV10-3|TRBD1|TRBJ1-2|NA
TGTGCCATCAGTGGGGGGGGAGGGACAGGGGGCTACACCTTC
CAISGGGGTGGYTF
>TRBV6-5|NA|TRBJ2-2|many
TGTGCCAGCAGTCACGGGGGGAACACCGGGGAGCTGTTTTTT
CASSHGGNTGELFF
>TRBV19|TRBD1|TRBJ2-5|many
TGTGCCAGTAGTGCACAGGGGTCCCAAGAGACCCAGTACTTC
CASSAQGSQETQYF
>TRBV7-2|NA|TRBJ1-2|many
TGTGCCAGCAGCTTGGATTCCGGACAAGGATATGGCTACACCTTC
CASSLDSGQGYGYTF
>TRBV19|NA|TRBJ1-1|many
TGTGCCAGTAGCACATCCCTCCTGAACACTGAAGCTTTCTTT
CASSTSLLNTEAFF
>TRBV20-1|NA|TRBJ2-5|many
TGCAGTGCTAGGGGGGCAGGGACCGAGACCCAGTACTTC
CSARGAGTETQYF
>TRBV29-1|TRBD1|TRBJ1-2|NA
TGCAGCGCTGAAGTTACAGGGGGGGCAGACGGCTACACCTTC
CSAEVTGGADGYTF
>TRBV6-1|TRBD1|TRBJ1-5|few
TGTGCCAGCAGCCCCACCCGGGACAGGGTGAATCAGCCCCAGCATTTT
CASSPTRDRVNQPQHF
>TRBV20-1|NA|TRBJ1-2|NA
TGCAGTGCTAGAGATTTTAAGCACGGCCTGGGCTACACCTTC
CSARDFKHGLGYTF
>TRBV2|NA|TRBJ2-3|NA
TGTGCCAGCAGCCTAAAGGGCGCAGATACGCAGTATTTT
CASSLKGADTQYF
>TRBV25-1|TRBD1|TRBJ2-4|NA
TGTGCCACCAGCGAAGGGAGACAGGGACCAGGGAGAAACATTCAGTACTTC
CATSEGRQGPGRNIQYF
>TRBV20-1|NA|TRBJ1-4|NA
TGCAGTACGGGGGCGGGTAATGAAAAACTGTTTTTT
CSTGAGNEKLFF
>TRBV7-2|NA|TRBJ1-2|many
TGTGCCAGCAGCCCCTTAATGGTAGCGGTAAATGGCTACACCTTC
CASSPLMVAVNGYTF
>TRBV28|TRBD1|TRBJ2-5|NA
TGTGCCAGCAGCAAAGGACAGGGCCGGGAGACCCAGTACTTC
CASSKGQGRETQYF
>TRBV2|NA|TRBJ2-2|NA
TGTGCCAGCAACATAGCGGGGGAGCTGTTTTTT
CASNIAGELFF
>TRBV29-1|NA|TRBJ1-1|once
TGCAGCGCCTGCGAGGGGGGAGGAACTGAAGCTTTCTTT
CSACEGGGTEAFF
>TRBV20-1|NA|TRBJ2-2|many
TGCAGTGCTAGAATTCCCCGGGGCACCGGGGAGCTGTTTTTT
CSARIPRGTGELFF
>TRBV7-6|NA|TRBJ2-7|NA
TGTGCCAGCAGCTTGAGCACCACCTACGAGCAGTACTTC
CASSLSTTYEQYF
>TRBV15|TRBD1|TRBJ1-6|NA
TGTGCCACCAGCACCCTGGACAGGAATTCACCCCTCCACTTT
CATSTLDRNSPLHF
>TRBV6-1|TRBD1|TRBJ1-5|NA
TGTGCCAGCAATAAAGGGACAGCCAACAATCAGCCCCAGCATTTT
CASNKGTANNQPQHF
>TRBV7-2|TRBD1|TRBJ2-7|many
TGCGCCAGCAGCTCACAGGGGTACGAGCAGTACTTC
CASSSQGYEQYF
>TRBV25-1|NA|TRBJ1-2|few
TGTGCCAGCAGTGATGCGGGCAGGGCCTATGGCTACACCTTC
CASSDAGRAYGYTF
>TRBV5-1|NA|TRBJ2-2|many
TGCGCCAGCCGATTGGACACCGGGGAGCTGTTTTTT
CASRLDTGELFF
>TRBV6-1|NA|TRBJ1-3|many
TGTGCCAGCAGCCCCGCAGGGAACGGAAACACCATATATTTT
CASSPAGNGNTIYF
>TRBV10-3|NA|TRBJ1-1|NA
TGTGCCAGCAGTTCAGACGGGGGCGACACTGAAGCTTTCTTT
CASSSDGGDTEAFF
>TRBV5-1|NA|TRBJ2-7|NA
TGCGCCAGCAGCTTGGTGGGCGGAGGGGACGTTGAGCAGTACTTC
CASSLVGGGDVEQYF
>TRBV24-1|NA|TRBJ1-2|many
TGTGCCACCAGTGATCCCCACAGAGGAGGCTACACCTTC
CATSDPHRGGYTF
>TRBV29-1|TRBD1|TRBJ2-1|many
TGCAGCGCCCAAGACAGGGGAGGAATCAATGAGCAGTTCTTC
CSAQDRGGINEQFF
>TRBV29-1|NA|TRBJ1-1|NA
TGCAGCGTCCTCGGGGGACCAAGGGGAGAGGGGACTGAAGCTTTCTTT
CSVLGGPRGEGTEAFF
>TRBV6-4|NA|TRBJ1-3|many
TGTGCCGGCATACTCACAGGGCCAACCTCTGGAAACACCATATATTTT
CAGILTGPTSGNTIYF
>TRBV6-1|NA|TRBJ2-7|many
TGTGCCAGCCGAGGCGGTAACTCCTACGAGCAGTACTTC
CASRGGNSYEQYF
>TRBV2|NA|TRBJ2-5|NA
TGTGCCAGCAGTGTTTGGTACCAAGAGACCCAGTACTTC
CASSVWYQETQYF
>TRBV19|TRBD1|TRBJ1-2|many
TGTGCCAGTACCAGACAGGGTTACTATGGCTACACCTTC
CASTRQGYYGYTF
>TRBV5-6|NA|TRBJ1-5|many
TGTGCCAGCAGCTTACCCGGGGATCAGCCCCAGCATTTT
CASSLPGDQPQHF
>TRBV10-3|TRBD1|TRBJ2-7|many
TGTGCCATCAGGGGGACAGGCGTGGACGAGCAGTACTTC
CAIRGTGVDEQYF
>TRBV20-1|NA|TRBJ2-5|NA
TGCAGTGCTCCGACCGGGGTGGAGACCCAGTACTTC
CSAPTGVETQYF
>TRBV9|NA|TRBJ1-1|NA
TGTGCCAGCAGCTGGGACGGGGGGAACACTGAAGCTTTCTTT
CASSWDGGNTEAFF
>TRBV5-6|NA|TRBJ2-3|many
TGTGCCAGCAGCTTGGCGGGTATCCACACAGATACGCAGTATTTT
CASSLAGIHTDTQYF
>TRBV15|TRBD1|TRBJ1-3|NA
TGTGCCACCAGCAAGACAGGGGCCATTGGAAACACCATATATTTT
CATSKTGAIGNTIYF
>TRBV5-1|NA|TRBJ1-2|many
TGCGCCAGCAGTTCGGAGGGATACTACTATGGCTACACCTTC
CASSSEGYYYGYTF
>TRBV6-2/TRBV6-3|NA|TRBJ1-1|NA
TGTGCCAGCGGGTATACTGAAGCTTTCTTT
CASGYTEAFF